This T cell receptor beta chain was identified in a study of cytomegalovirus exposure and HLA in healthy donors. Study-wide results and limits: In a later analysis, first-cohort TCR clusters were found to tend to co-occur in the 130 or so validation repertoires. It was confirmed in vitro that three of the CMV-associated chains were specific for CMV antigens.

Points on this clone: What it binds is unknown.

The CDR3 loop spans 15 amino acids. V was trimmed by 2 bases and J by 4 bases, leaving 14 bases between them. Germline-derived CDR1 and CDR2 are MDHEN and SYDVKM. Method: immunoSEQ multiplex PCR; TCRdb's copy keeps in-frame clones and lacks some. In the table there are some 150,000 clones, about nine tenths of which are singletons. Sequencing used PBMCs. The TCR sequence derives from a man between 18 and 29 years old in good health and CMV-seronegative. The chain links TRBV28 to TRBJ1-2, with a possible D match to TRBD1 (6 bases). In DNA, the CDR3 is TGTGCCAGCAGTTTAGGGGGCCTACGGAGCTATGGCTACACCTTC. Its translation is CASSLGGLRSYGYTF.